This TCR beta chain originates from a study of PD-1 blockade in classical Hodgkin lymphoma. Study as a whole: On a schedule of every 2 weeks, patients received nivolumab 3 mg/kg intravenously. The study's findings and limits: Newly diagnosed patients had baseline TCR diversity that was reportedly lower than that of healthy donors. Patients with a complete response exhibited baseline diversity comparable to newly diagnosed patients.

As to time point: cycle 4 day 1 (C4D1), after around six weeks of nivolumab. Each of the patients experienced relapse following autologous stem cell transplantation, and their brentuximab vedotin exposure differed. The table lists this clone with a few counts. The antigen remains undetermined. The repertoire was sequenced with immunoSEQ multiplex PCR; TCRdb's copy has only in-frame clones and lacks some. The table lists 80,000 to 95,000 clones, 83% of them singletons, with about 18% in the top ten. The sample in question was peripheral blood mononuclear cells (PBMCs), obtained before the fourth cycle of nivolumab. This TCR was recovered from a human donor with classical Hodgkin lymphoma.

CDR3 residues: CASSGNEQYF. CDR3 sequence (DNA): TGTGCCAGCAGTGGCAACGAGCAGTACTTC. The chain couples TRBV2 to TRBJ2-7, with D uncertain. The CDR3 runs to 10 residues. The V gene lost 4 bases and the J gene lost 5 bases, with 3 bases spanning the gap. Germline CDR1 reads SNHLY; CDR2 reads FYNNEI.